The clone carrying this T cell receptor (beta chain) turned up a few times. What it binds is unknown. Together with a sample-barcoded 5' primer, a J-beta primer mix was included in a second PCR lasting about 6 to 11 cycles. A template-switch adaptor containing 12 random nucleotides labeled each cDNA molecule. MiXCR, run by TCRdb on the 5' RACE reads, gives a single entry per CDR3 protein. The profile shows 700,000 to 950,000 distinct CDR3 sequences, about 42% of them singletons. CDR3 length: 13 amino acids. Looked up from germline, CDR1 is WSHSY and CDR2 is SAAADI. V lost 0 bases and J lost 7, with 7 bases in between. Those donating, healthy Caucasian individuals from Russia, were aged 6 to 90. The sample is drawn from a study of blood T cells in healthy people across ages. Whole-study findings and limits: Long-lived donors carried more naive CD4+ cells and greater diversity than aged donors. Naive T cell percentage and TCR beta diversity correlated strongly.

The TCR originated in a woman aged 60-70 years in good health. V and J are TRBV10-2 and TRBJ2-1, with unresolved D. Sample: blood. As DNA, the CDR3 is TGCGCCAGCAGTGAGTCGCTGGCGAATGAGCAGTTCTTC. The encoded protein is CASSESLANEQFF.